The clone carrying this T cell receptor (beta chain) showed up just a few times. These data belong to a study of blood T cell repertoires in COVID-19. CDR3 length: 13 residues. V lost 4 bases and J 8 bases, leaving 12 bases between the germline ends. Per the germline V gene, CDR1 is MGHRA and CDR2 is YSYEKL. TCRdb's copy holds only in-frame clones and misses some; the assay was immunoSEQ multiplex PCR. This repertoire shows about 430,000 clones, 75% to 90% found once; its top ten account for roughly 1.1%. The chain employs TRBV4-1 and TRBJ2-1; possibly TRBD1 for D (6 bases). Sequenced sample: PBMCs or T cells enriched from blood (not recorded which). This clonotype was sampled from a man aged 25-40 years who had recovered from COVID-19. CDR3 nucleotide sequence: TGCGCCAGCAGCCGGGTACAGGGAGATGAGCAGTTCTTC. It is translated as CASSRVQGDEQFF.